This T cell receptor beta chain is from a study of blood T cell repertoires in COVID-19. In the study overall: The origin of the acute and convalescent COVID-19 samples was the United States, Italy and Spain. T cells, B-cell-depleted T cells, or PBMCs provided the cDNA or gDNA that served as material.

Original data processing: Reference gene primer amplification in the assay estimated nucleated cell counts. The protocol was immunoSEQ multiplex PCR, while the TCRdb copy is restricted to in-frame clones and leaves out a portion. The V and J calls and clone size are taken from that table; D and trimming were inferred from the DNA. Of about 130,000 clones in the sample, roughly four fifths were seen once. CDR3 length: 15 residues. CDR1 and CDR2 from the germline V gene are GTSNPN and SVGIG (reference sequence). V lost 0 bases to trimming and J lost 0 bases, with 11 bases between them. The J gene is TRBJ1-1, the V gene TRBV30; D is perhaps TRBD1 (6 bases). Sequencing was performed on peripheral blood. This TCR came from a woman aged 60 to 75 with acute or convalescent COVID-19. The CDR3 DNA reads TGTGCCTGGAGTGTACCAGGGGATATGAACACTGAAGCTTTCTTT. Protein product: CAWSVPGDMNTEAFF. The variable domain in full, completed from reference TRBV30 and TRBJ1-1, reads SQTIHQWPATLVQPVGSPLSLECTVEGTSNPNLYWYRQAAGRGLQLLFYSVGIGQISSEVPQNLSASRPQDRQFILSSKKLLLSDSGFYLCAWSVPGDMNTEAFFGQGTRLTVV.